The sequence of this T cell receptor (beta chain) was determined in a study of T cell repertoires in cytomegalovirus infection (dated by TCRdb to the late 2010s). Broadly, across the study: The peptide stimulations were aimed at well-studied HLA-B-restricted epitopes as well as recently identified HLA-C-restricted CMV epitopes, whose presentation resists viral immunomodulation. Donor HLA type was relevant to the analysis, because carriage of CMV infection together with the matching HLA type was indicated by public TCR beta signatures.

The data were produced on an Illumina HiSeq 1500. The public reads were quality trimmed at Q25 with fastp and then assembled into clones with MiXCR by TCRdb, keeping productive beta chains. Rows with one shared CDR3 protein collapse into an entry with the most common genes and DNA. For this sample the table gives about 47,000 distinct CDR3 sequences, of which 15% to 20% were detected only once. Around 77% of the sample comes from the top ten. As encoded in the germline V gene (reference sequence), CDR1 is SGHKS while CDR2 is YYEKEE. Trimmed from V: 5 bases; trimmed from J: 6 bases; junction bases lacking a gene match: 5. Including the terminal cysteine and phenylalanine, the CDR3 comprises 14 residues. The retained sequence is limited to the CDR3, 42 bases, with the frame set at the first base. In the case of this clonotype: Its antigen is currently not known. Within one base of it there is no much larger clone, and no base qualities were kept.

Per the publication, the treatment or condition label means: in vitro stimulation with specific CMV peptide epitopes to enrich CMV-specific T cells. Summary of the overall study and its limitations: In both this cohort and an independent cohort of 350 to 400 donors, the cumulative frequency of public TCR beta family members distinguished carriers of CMV infection plus the relevant HLA type. In the ex vivo response, HLA-C-restricted CMV-specific TCR beta clonotypes were dominant, and in two of eight donors the single most frequent clonotype came from this HLA-C-restricted group.

The chain uses TRBV5-5 and TRBJ1-5, with 10 bases matching TRBD1. Specimen: CD8+ T cells from cultured PBMCs, collected from culture after CMV antigen stimulation. The TCR originated in a human donor in good health (CMV status not recorded). Some clones in this sample may be carry-over from other donors' samples. The CDR3 loop reads CASRRDRGAQPQHF. The sequenced DNA: TGTGCCAGCAGAAGGGACAGGGGTGCTCAGCCCCAGCATTTT.